Sequencing of this T cell receptor (beta chain) was carried out in a study of blood T cell repertoires in COVID-19. How the authors handled the data: For nucleated cells, counts were estimated from reference gene primer amplification. This table comes from immunoSEQ multiplex PCR, and its TCRdb copy is limited to in-frame clones, with some not included. V, J and clone size reflect that table, while D and trimming were determined from the DNA. Among hundreds of thousands of clones, over 75% were seen once, and the ten largest hold approximately 2.4%. Trimming cost V 3 bases and J 1 base; bases outside gene matches: 20. Germline-derived CDR1 and CDR2 are GTSNPN and SVGIG (reference sequence). CDR3 length equals 19 residues. Followed longitudinally, the Seattle patients had been enrolled during active infection.

This receptor was taken from a woman aged 55-69 years with COVID-19, enrolled during active disease. The sample comprised peripheral blood. This rearrangement joins TRBV30 to TRBJ1-2, with 7 bases that match TRBD1. As DNA, the CDR3 is TGTGCCTGGAGAGACGATCGACAGGGTCGTTATGAAATTAACTATGGCTACACCTTC. Its protein is CAWRDDRQGRYEINYGYTF.